The 28 T cell receptor beta chains below come from one sample, sequenced in a study of identical twins. TCRdb re-called the 5' RACE reads with MiXCR, one entry per CDR3 protein. The table includes roughly 1,500,000 distinct CDR3 sequences, 32% detected once. Sequenced input: cord blood. The receptor source for this set is a newborn girl in good health.

This clonotype has just a few counts. The J gene is TRBJ2-1, the V gene TRBV28, with 9 bases identical to TRBD2. V lost 7 bases, J lost 4 bases, and 8 bases stayed unmatched. The germline V gene encodes CDR1 MDHEN and CDR2 SYDVKM. The CDR3 runs 15 residues. CDR3 coding DNA: TGTGCCAGCACCAATAGCGGGAGCGAGTACAATGAGCAGTTCTTC. Encoded protein: CASTNSGSEYNEQFF.

The rearrangement joins TRBV2 to TRBJ2-1; TRBD2 is a possible D gene (7 bases). Judging by the DNA end, TRBJ2-7 fits better; the J call may be wrong. Germline V gives CDR1 SNHLY, CDR2 FYNNEI. The CDR3 has 19 amino acids. The CDR3 loop reads CASSDSPMGAGVRDNEQYF. CDR3 nucleotides: TGTGCCAGCAGTGACAGCCCGATGGGTGCGGGAGTACGGGACAATGAGCAGTACTTC.

V usage is TRBV5-1 and J usage is TRBJ2-1; a possible D gene is TRBD1 (6 bases). The CDR3 spans 12 residues. Germline V lookup: CDR1 SGHRS, CDR2 YFSETQ. V lost 6 bases, J lost 4 bases, and 8 bases lay in between. The CDR3 loop reads CASKGDYNEQFF. As DNA, the CDR3 is TGCGCCAGCAAGGGGGATTACAATGAGCAGTTCTTC.

The chain recombines TRBV20-1 with TRBJ1-2, with D perhaps matching TRBD1 (5 bases). The CDR3 has 12 residues. Deletions cut 5 bases from V and 4 bases from J, with 11 bases between. Germline V CDR1 and CDR2: DFQATT, SNEGSKA (reference sequence). The CDR3 DNA is TGCAGTGCTCCGGGGGGGAGCTATGGCTACACCTTC. This translates into CSAPGGSYGYTF.

This clonotype was counted a few times. This chain connects TRBV4-1 to TRBJ2-1; D is uncertain. Trimming took 1 base from V and 2 from J, leaving 12 bases between them. CDR1 and CDR2 (germline): MGHRA, YSYEKL. The CDR3 loop spans 16 amino acids. The CDR3 nucleotides are TGCGCCAGCAGCCAAGGAGTTGGGCGGACCTACAATGAGCAGTTCTTC. It is translated as CASSQGVGRTYNEQFF.

A note on this clonotype: This may come from a read error, since a much larger clone is one base off. The V and J genes are TRBV2 and TRBJ2-5, with 7 positions matching TRBD2. V dropped 8 bases and J dropped 5; count of bases not matched to a gene: 8. Looked up from germline, CDR1 is SNHLY and CDR2 is FYNNEI. This CDR3 spans 13 amino acids. DNA of the CDR3: TGTGCCAGCGCCGGACTAGGCGCGGAGACCCAGTACTTC. Encoded protein: CASAGLGAETQYF.

This clonotype was seen a few times. This chain joins TRBV19 and TRBJ1-5; D remains unclear. CDR1 and CDR2 from the germline V gene are LNHDA and SQIVND (reference sequence). The CDR3 is 17 amino acids. Trimming removed 4 bases from V and 2 bases from J, with 18 bases in between. The CDR3 DNA sequence: TGTGCCAGTAGTACCGAGAGACCCTTTCTGGGCAATCAGCCCCAGCATTTT. It codes for CASSTERPFLGNQPQHF.

In its sample, this clonotype was seen a few times. The chain joins TRBV4-1 to TRBJ2-7; 8 positions match TRBD2. Trimming removed 3 bases from V and 1 base from J; junction bases left unmatched: 5. The CDR3 has 15 amino acids. Germline values: CDR1 MGHRA, CDR2 YSYEKL. The CDR3 coding sequence is TGCGCCAGCAGCCACAATCGGGGGGGATCCTACGAGCAGTACTTC. Encoded protein: CASSHNRGGSYEQYF.

This clonotype was observed once. This rearrangement joins TRBV11-2 to TRBJ2-2; maybe TRBD1 (5 bases). This CDR3 spans 14 amino acids. Trimming pared 2 bases from V and 5 bases from J, leaving 9 bases between. Germline assignment: CDR1 SGHAT and CDR2 FQNNGV. This CDR3 reads CASSLNPGTGELFF. The CDR3 DNA follows: TGTGCCAGCAGCTTAAATCCAGGGACCGGGGAGCTGTTTTTT.

The gene calls are TRBV20-1 and TRBJ2-7; 10 bases are shared with TRBD2. Trimming removed 3 bases from V and 3 bases from J; junction bases left unmatched: 5. The CDR3 totals 14 residues. Germline loops: CDR1 DFQATT, CDR2 SNEGSKA (reference sequence). This CDR3 reads CSARMTSGYYEQYF. In DNA, the CDR3 is TGCAGTGCTAGGATGACTAGCGGGTACTACGAGCAGTACTTC.

This clonotype was seen more than once but under ten times. DNA for the CDR3: TGTGCCACCAGGGGTTGGCCGGGTGGAAGCAATCAGCCCCAGCATTTT. Protein sequence: CATRGWPGGSNQPQHF. This chain joins TRBV24-1 and TRBJ1-5; the D is unclear. Germline V gene data show CDR1 as KGHDR and CDR2 as SFDVKD. This CDR3 region has 16 residues. V was trimmed by 7 bases and J by 1 base, leaving 16 bases between them.

The chain recombines TRBV20-1 with TRBJ1-1; maybe TRBD1 (6 bases). The V end lost 2 bases, the J end lost 4 bases, and 14 bases lay between the germline ends. The CDR3 has 14 residues. CDR1 DFQATT and CDR2 SNEGSKA come from the germline V gene (reference sequence). The DNA for the CDR3 is TGCAGTGCTAGAAAGGGGGGGCCGGCCACTGAAGCTTTCTTT. Protein product: CSARKGGPATEAFF.

The chain is built from TRBV3-1 and TRBJ1-4; D possibly corresponds to TRBD1 (5 bases). The CDR3 sequence is 16 residues long. V was pared by 1 base and J by 7 bases, with 16 bases between. In germline, CDR1 is LGHDT, CDR2 YNNKEL (reference sequence). CDR3 sequence: CASSQVENLRGEKLFF. In DNA, the CDR3 is TGTGCCAGCAGCCAAGTTGAGAACTTAAGGGGTGAAAAACTGTTTTTT.

The chain links TRBV6-5 to TRBJ2-2; 10 nucleotides agree with TRBD2. Losses at the gene ends were 2 bases for V and 6 bases for J; bases not matched to a gene: 6. Germline values: CDR1 MNHEY, CDR2 SVGAGI. The CDR3 spans 16 residues. In nucleotides, the CDR3 is TGTGCCAGCAGTTACCGAGCGGGAGGGCACGCCGGGGAGCTGTTTTTT. It translates to CASSYRAGGHAGELFF.

The chain carries TRBV20-1 and TRBJ1-5; 7 nucleotides align to TRBD1. The CDR3 has 14 residues. The trim removed 3 bases at V and 3 bases at J, leaving 5 bases unmatched. Germline V gene data show CDR1 as DFQATT and CDR2 as SNEGSKA (reference sequence). Here the CDR3 reads CSARSGTVNQPQHF. The CDR3 coding sequence is TGCAGTGCTAGGTCGGGGACAGTCAATCAGCCCCAGCATTTT.

This chain joins TRBV18 and TRBJ2-1, with no clear D. V lost 0 bases and J 0 bases, leaving 6 bases between the germline ends. The CDR3 sequence is 15 residues long. Germline V gene data show CDR1 as KGHSH and CDR2 as LQKENI. CDR3 protein: CASSPPQSSYNEQFF. For the CDR3, the DNA is TGTGCCAGCTCACCACCGCAGAGCTCCTACAATGAGCAGTTCTTC.

There are a few counts of this clonotype. The J gene is TRBJ2-1, the V gene TRBV7-2, with TRBD2 matching 13 bases. The germline CDR1 and CDR2 sequences are SGHTA and FQGNSA. The CDR3 has 15 amino acids. V shed 5 bases and J 7 bases; nucleotides not matched to a gene: 5. The CDR3 protein is CASSTSGRAHNEQFF. CDR3 sequence (DNA): TGTGCCAGCAGCACTAGCGGGAGGGCTCATAATGAGCAGTTCTTC.

This clonotype was observed a few times. This chain links TRBV2 with TRBJ2-1, with D uncertain. V shed 8 bases and J shed 0 bases, with 11 bases lying between them. Germline assignment: CDR1 SNHLY and CDR2 FYNNEI. The CDR3 runs 14 residues. In DNA, the CDR3 is TGTGCCAGCTTGGTCGTGAGCTCCTACAATGAGCAGTTCTTC. Translating it yields CASLVVSSYNEQFF.

The rearrangement links TRBV28 to TRBJ1-1; D gene ambiguous. V gave up 6 bases and J gave up 6 bases, with 17 bases separating them. CDR1 is MDHEN, CDR2 SYDVKM, per germline. This CDR3 is 14 amino acids long. DNA of the CDR3: TGTGCCAGCAGCTTGCGGGTAAGACGGCCTGAAGCTTTCTTT. The encoded protein is CASSLRVRRPEAFF.

This rearrangement joins TRBV10-1 to TRBJ2-3; the D gene is possibly TRBD1 (5 bases). V was cut by 4 bases and J by 4 bases, with 12 bases left in between. This CDR3 comprises 14 residues. Germline loops: CDR1 WNHNN, CDR2 SYGVQD (reference sequence). The CDR3 DNA reads as TGCGCCAGCAGTGGGGCCAGGGTGCCAGATACGCAGTATTTT. This gives the protein CASSGARVPDTQYF.

This clonotype was found many times. This chain connects TRBV4-1 to TRBJ2-7; no firm D call. Trimming stripped 0 bases from V and 0 bases from J, with 6 bases between. The CDR3 is 14 residues long. The germline gives CDR1 MGHRA, CDR2 YSYEKL. CDR3 sequence (DNA): TGCGCCAGCAGCCAAGATCCGTACTCCTACGAGCAGTACTTC. Encoded protein: CASSQDPYSYEQYF.

V gene TRBV5-1 combines with J gene TRBJ2-3; possibly TRBD1 for D (8 bases). V was shortened by 3 bases and J by 6 bases, with 17 bases between the two germline ends. There are 15 residues in the CDR3. Per the germline V gene, CDR1 is SGHRS and CDR2 is YFSETQ. CDR3 sequence: CASSSGGQGPDTQYF. The CDR3 region has the DNA TGCGCCAGCAGCTCGGGAGGACAGGGCCCGGATACGCAGTATTTT.

This clonotype was detected a few times. The V gene is TRBV20-1, the J gene TRBJ2-1; 9 positions agree with TRBD2. CDR1 and CDR2 from the germline V gene are DFQATT and SNEGSKA (reference sequence). The CDR3 has 15 amino acids. The junction had 8 bases not matched to a gene; V was cut back by 2 bases and J by 6 bases. The CDR3 sequence is CSARSSGRQVNEQFF. As DNA, the CDR3 is TGCAGTGCTAGATCCAGCGGGAGGCAGGTCAATGAGCAGTTCTTC.

This rearrangement joins TRBV2 to TRBJ2-3, with TRBD2 identical over 9 bases. The length of the CDR3 is 12 residues. In germline, CDR1 is SNHLY, CDR2 FYNNEI. The CDR3 spells CVREGITDTQYF. As DNA, the CDR3 is TGTGTGCGGGAGGGCATCACAGATACGCAGTATTTT.

The chain combines TRBV5-1 with TRBJ2-5; D possibly corresponds to TRBD2 (5 bases). TRBJ2-4 explains the end of the DNA better; the J call may be wrong. Per germline, CDR1 SGHRS and CDR2 YFSETQ. This CDR3 has 12 amino acids. The CDR3 here is CASSLERDIQYF. As DNA, the CDR3 is TGCGCCAGCAGCTTGGAGAGGGACATTCAGTACTTC.

This sequence joins TRBV18 and TRBJ2-5, with 7 bases aligning to TRBD1. Germline CDR1 KGHSH, CDR2 LQKENI. V lost 3 bases and J lost 4; bases outside the gene matches: 8. The CDR3 extends over 15 amino acids. CDR3 DNA: TGTGCCAGCTCACCCCGACAGGGAATAGCAGAGACCCAGTACTTC. Protein: CASSPRQGIAETQYF.

The rearrangement links TRBV20-1 to TRBJ2-3; D uncertain. CDR3 size: 14 residues. The V end lost 0 bases, the J end lost 2 bases, and 9 bases lay between the germline ends. Germline V gives CDR1 DFQATT, CDR2 SNEGSKA (reference sequence). For the CDR3, the DNA is TGCAGTGCTAGAGAGGCCTGGCACACAGATACGCAGTATTTT. As protein: CSAREAWHTDTQYF.

The chain joins TRBV3-1 to TRBJ2-5; TRBD2 matches at 13 bases. With V trimmed by 6 bases and J by 11 bases, 12 bases remained unmatched. The CDR3 consists of 15 residues. Germline V gene data show CDR1 as LGHDT and CDR2 as YNNKEL (reference sequence). The chain's CDR3 is CASRRGTSGNHEQYF. CDR3 nucleotide sequence: TGTGCCAGCAGACGCGGGACTAGCGGGAATCATGAGCAGTACTTC.